This TCR beta chain was captured in a study of T cells in Graves' hyperthyroidism and ophthalmopathy. Study findings and constraints: Ophthalmopathy got predicted by the model a median roughly 6.4 months before its onset. Blood also held most thyroid clonotypes expanded beyond 0.001. In simple terms, a model built on 13 V-J features told ophthalmopathy apart from stable hyperthyroidism.

Germline lookup yields CDR1 MNHNS and CDR2 SASEGT. The CDR3 has 14 residues. The ends lost 5 bases at V and 6 bases at J; junction bases unmatched: 7. PBMCs were sourced from approximately 9 ml fresh peripheral blood. Researchers amplified the TCR beta CDR3 regions from RNA transcripts. HTBI primers were used for first-round RT-PCR of the TCR CDR3. TCRdb called the multiplex PCR reads again in MiXCR, with one record for every CDR3 protein. The table shows hundreds of thousands of distinct CDR3 sequences, with approximately 25% occurring only once. This clonotype was counted only a few times. Its antigen is as yet unknown.

Material for sequencing was blood. The chain joins TRBV6-1 to TRBJ2-7, with TRBD2 matching over 10 bases. This clonotype was sampled from a woman aged 25 to 45 with Graves' ophthalmopathy. As DNA, the CDR3 is TGTGCCAGCAGTCAGCTAGCGGGGGTCGCCGAGCAGTACTTC. Translating it yields CASSQLAGVAEQYF.